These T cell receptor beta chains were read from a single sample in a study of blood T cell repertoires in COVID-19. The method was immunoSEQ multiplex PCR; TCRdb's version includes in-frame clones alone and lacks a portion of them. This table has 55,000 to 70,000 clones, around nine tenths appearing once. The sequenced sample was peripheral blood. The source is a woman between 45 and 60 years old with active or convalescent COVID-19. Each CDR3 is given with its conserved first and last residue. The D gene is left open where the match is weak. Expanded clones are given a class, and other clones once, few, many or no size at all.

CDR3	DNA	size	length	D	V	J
CASGPLAGETQYF	TGTGCCAGCGGACCTCTAGCCGGGGAGACCCAGTACTTC	.	13	.	TRBV7-9	TRBJ2-5
CASSQETGGPYEQYF	TGCGCCAGCAGCCAGGAAACAGGGGGCCCCTACGAGCAGTACTTC	.	15	TRBD1	TRBV4-1	TRBJ2-7
CASSWEMSYNEQFF	TGTGCCAGCAGTTGGGAGATGTCCTACAATGAGCAGTTCTTC	.	14	.	TRBV6-2/TRBV6-3	TRBJ2-1
CSASFTSGRSQQFF	TGCAGTGCTAGTTTTACTAGCGGGAGGAGCCAGCAGTTCTTC	.	14	TRBD2	TRBV20-1	TRBJ2-1
CASSLELTLGNEQFF	TGTGCCAGCAGCTTAGAACTGACACTCGGCAATGAGCAGTTCTTC	.	15	.	TRBV7-9	TRBJ2-1
CASSLAGGIQETQYF	TGTGCCAGCAGCCTAGCGGGAGGAATCCAAGAGACCCAGTACTTC	.	15	TRBD2	TRBV6-5	TRBJ2-5
CASSQGLAGAYEQYF	TGTGCCAGCAGCCAGGGGCTAGCGGGCGCCTACGAGCAGTACTTC	.	15	TRBD2	TRBV4-2	TRBJ2-7
CASSVAGDRHTYEQYF	TGTGCCAGCAGTGTAGCTGGGGACAGGCACACCTACGAGCAGTACTTC	few	16	TRBD1	TRBV2	TRBJ2-7
CASSQFLGTSGSYEQYF	TGCGCCAGCAGCCAATTCCTCGGGACTAGCGGCTCCTACGAGCAGTACTTC	.	17	TRBD2	TRBV4-1	TRBJ2-7
CASSLGLNIQYF	TGTGCCAGCAGCCTGGGACTGAACATTCAGTACTTC	.	12	.	TRBV12-3/TRBV12-4	TRBJ2-4
CASSFPRTSGRREQYF	TGTGCCAGCAGCTTCCCTAGGACTAGCGGGCGACGCGAGCAGTACTTC	.	16	TRBD2	TRBV6-7	TRBJ2-7
CASRMVGGTVETQYF	TGTGCCAGCAGGATGGTGGGTGGGACTGTAGAGACCCAGTACTTC	.	15	.	TRBV5-4	TRBJ2-5
CATSRERGDSPTDTQYF	TGTGCCACCAGCAGAGAAAGGGGGGACAGTCCCACAGATACGCAGTATTTT	many	17	.	TRBV15	TRBJ2-3
CASSSGWTDTQYF	TGTGCCAGCAGCTCGGGGTGGACAGATACGCAGTATTTT	.	13	.	TRBV9	TRBJ2-3
CASSFSVLETQYF	TGTGCCAGCAGTTTCTCTGTCCTAGAGACCCAGTACTTC	.	13	.	TRBV28	TRBJ2-5
CASSQGPLAGGAYEQYF	TGTGCCAGCAGCCAGGGACCTTTAGCGGGAGGAGCCTACGAGCAGTACTTC	.	17	TRBD2	TRBV7-2	TRBJ2-7
CASSLTTGLSGANVLTF	TGCGCCAGCAGCTTGACGACAGGGCTATCTGGGGCCAACGTCCTGACTTTC	.	17	TRBD1	TRBV5-1	TRBJ2-6
CASSPPGQGGAFF	TGTGCCAGCAGTCCACCGGGACAGGGAGGAGCTTTCTTT	.	13	TRBD1	TRBV12-3/TRBV12-4	TRBJ1-1
CASRLGTSGSETQYF	TGTGCCAGCAGGTTAGGGACTAGCGGGAGTGAGACCCAGTACTTC	medium-sized	15	TRBD2	TRBV27	TRBJ2-5
CSAKQHYEQYF	TGCAGTGCTAAACAGCACTACGAGCAGTACTTC	.	11	.	TRBV20-1	TRBJ2-7
CASSSLTSGRYNEQFF	TGTGCCAGCAGTTCCCTAACTAGCGGGAGGTACAATGAGCAGTTCTTC	.	16	TRBD2	TRBV27	TRBJ2-1
CSVGGGMNTEAFF	TGCAGCGTTGGGGGGGGCATGAACACTGAAGCTTTCTTT	once	13	.	TRBV29-1	TRBJ1-1
CAISELLASTDTQYF	TGTGCCATCAGTGAGCTCCTAGCGAGCACAGATACGCAGTATTTT	.	15	.	TRBV10-3	TRBJ2-3
CASSGRGGFETQYF	TGTGCCAGCAGTGGGCGGGGAGGGTTCGAGACCCAGTACTTC	.	14	TRBD2	TRBV2	TRBJ2-5
CAIARGQGGRAFF	TGTGCCATCGCTCGTGGACAGGGGGGTCGGGCTTTCTTT	.	13	TRBD1	TRBV10-3	TRBJ1-1
CASSLEVAGGPWLSQYF	TGTGCCAGCAGCTTGGAGGTAGCGGGAGGGCCTTGGTTGTCGCAGTATTTT	.	17	TRBD2	TRBV5-8	TRBJ2-3